This T cell receptor (beta chain) was identified during a study of vaccination and CD4 T cells after COVID-19. The wider study: Across the group, participants received two doses of either BNT162b2 or mRNA-1273 vaccine. The authors used overlapping spike peptides from SARS-CoV-2, HCoV-NL63, HCoV-OC43 and HCoV-229E to stimulate cells.

The treatment is: approximately 9-day PBMC culture with coronavirus spike peptide pools or control peptides (ViraFEST assay). Findings of the study overall: Within convalescent individuals, 304 out of 307 vaccine-specific clones proved to be spike mono-reactive.

Points on this clonotype: What it binds is not known.

Per the germline V gene, CDR1 is SEHNR and CDR2 is FQNEAQ (reference sequence). The CDR3 is made up of 14 amino acids. V lost 5 bases to trimming and J lost 5 bases, with 13 bases between them. Sequence data for DNA of cultured CD4+ T cells were generated by the Oncomine TCR Beta short-read assay. Someone extracted genomic DNA from cultured CD4+ T cells. MiXCR was run by TCRdb on the PCR reads, yielding one entry per CDR3 protein. The top ten hold approximately 10% of the sample, which has just under 20,000 distinct CDR3 sequences, under 30% seen once. The genes are TRBV7-9 and TRBJ1-5; weak D call: TRBD1 (6 bases). The sequenced material came from cultured CD4+ T cells from blood. The receptor was isolated from a human donor with COVID-19. CDR3 DNA: TGTGCCAGCAGCCAGGACAGTCCTCATCAGCCCCAGCATTTT. This encodes CASSQDSPHQPQHF.